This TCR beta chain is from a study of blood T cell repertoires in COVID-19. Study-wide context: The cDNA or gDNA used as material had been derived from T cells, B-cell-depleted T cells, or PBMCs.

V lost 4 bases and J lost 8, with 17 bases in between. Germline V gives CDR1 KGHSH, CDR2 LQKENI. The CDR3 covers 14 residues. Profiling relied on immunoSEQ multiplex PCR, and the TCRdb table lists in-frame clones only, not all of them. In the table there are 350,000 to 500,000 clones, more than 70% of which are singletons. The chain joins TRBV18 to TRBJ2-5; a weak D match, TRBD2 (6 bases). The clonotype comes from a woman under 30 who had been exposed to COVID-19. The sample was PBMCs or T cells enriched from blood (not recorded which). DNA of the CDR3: TGTGCCAGCTCACTCCGGGACTCTCCGAGTACCCAGTACTTC. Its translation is CASSLRDSPSTQYF.